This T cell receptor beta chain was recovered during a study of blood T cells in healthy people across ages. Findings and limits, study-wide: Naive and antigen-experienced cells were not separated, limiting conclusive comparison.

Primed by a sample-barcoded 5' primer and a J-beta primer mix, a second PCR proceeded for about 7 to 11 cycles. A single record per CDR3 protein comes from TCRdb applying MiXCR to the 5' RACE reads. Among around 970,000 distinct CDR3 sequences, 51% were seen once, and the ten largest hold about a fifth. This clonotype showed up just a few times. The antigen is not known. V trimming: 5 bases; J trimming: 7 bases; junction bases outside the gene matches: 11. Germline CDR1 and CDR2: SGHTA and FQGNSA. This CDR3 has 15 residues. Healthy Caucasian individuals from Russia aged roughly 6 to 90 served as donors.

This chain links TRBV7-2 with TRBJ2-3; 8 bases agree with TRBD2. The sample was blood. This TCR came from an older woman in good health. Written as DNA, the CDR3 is TGTGCCAGCAGCCCCCCCGGACTAGCAGGATATACGCAGTATTTT. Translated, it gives CASSPPGLAGYTQYF.